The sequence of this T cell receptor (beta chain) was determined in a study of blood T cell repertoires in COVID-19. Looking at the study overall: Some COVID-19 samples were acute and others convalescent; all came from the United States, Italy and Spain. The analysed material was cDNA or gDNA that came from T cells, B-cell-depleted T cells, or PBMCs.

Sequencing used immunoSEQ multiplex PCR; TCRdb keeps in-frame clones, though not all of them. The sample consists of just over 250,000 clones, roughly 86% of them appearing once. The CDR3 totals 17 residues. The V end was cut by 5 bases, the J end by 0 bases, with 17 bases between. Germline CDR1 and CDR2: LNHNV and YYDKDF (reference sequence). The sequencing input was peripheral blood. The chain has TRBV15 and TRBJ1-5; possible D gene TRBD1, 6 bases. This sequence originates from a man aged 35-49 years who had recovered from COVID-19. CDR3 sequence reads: CATSPTRTVNSNQPQHF. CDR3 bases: TGTGCCACCAGCCCGACGCGGACAGTGAATAGCAATCAGCCCCAGCATTTT.